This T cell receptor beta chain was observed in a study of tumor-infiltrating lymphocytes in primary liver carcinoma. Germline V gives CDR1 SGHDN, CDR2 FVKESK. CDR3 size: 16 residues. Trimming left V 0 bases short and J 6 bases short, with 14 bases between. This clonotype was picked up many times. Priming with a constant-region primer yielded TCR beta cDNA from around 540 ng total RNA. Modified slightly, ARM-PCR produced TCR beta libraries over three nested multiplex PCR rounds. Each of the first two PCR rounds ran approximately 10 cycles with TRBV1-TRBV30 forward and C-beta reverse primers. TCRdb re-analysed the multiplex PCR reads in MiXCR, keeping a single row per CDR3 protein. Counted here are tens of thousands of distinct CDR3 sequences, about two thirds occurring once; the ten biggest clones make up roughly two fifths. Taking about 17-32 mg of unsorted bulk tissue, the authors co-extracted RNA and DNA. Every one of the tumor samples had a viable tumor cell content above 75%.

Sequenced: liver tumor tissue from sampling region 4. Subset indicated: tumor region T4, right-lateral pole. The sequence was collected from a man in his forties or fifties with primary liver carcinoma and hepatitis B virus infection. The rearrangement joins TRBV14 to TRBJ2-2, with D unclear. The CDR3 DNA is TGTGCCAGCAGCCAAGATCCGGTGGGAACGGCCGGGGAGCTGTTTTTT. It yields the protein CASSQDPVGTAGELFF.